The 16 T cell receptor beta chains below all came from one sample that was sequenced in a study of T cells after yellow fever vaccination. TCRdb redid the calling of the 5' RACE reads with MiXCR, one entry per CDR3 protein. The sample carries about 630,000 distinct CDR3 sequences, over 9% recorded once. The specimen was PBMCs, collected on the day of the yellow fever booster vaccination. These receptors were taken from a man younger than 40 who received the YFV17D yellow fever vaccine.

This clonotype was detected ten times or more. The V and J genes are TRBV5-1 and TRBJ2-1; 13 bases map to TRBD2. The CDR3 covers 15 residues. Germline assignment: CDR1 SGHRS and CDR2 YFSETQ. After removal of 8 bases from V and 8 bases from J, the junction contained 10 bases not matched to a gene. The CDR3 DNA sequence: TGCGCCAGTCAACTAGCGGGAGGGCCGTCAGATGAGCAGTTCTTC. Its protein is CASQLAGGPSDEQFF.

This rearrangement joins TRBV11-2 to TRBJ2-4; D is perhaps TRBD1 (5 bases). From germline, CDR1 is SGHAT and CDR2 FQNNGV. The CDR3 is 15 amino acids. Trimming stripped 1 base from V and 3 bases from J, with 10 bases between. CDR3: CASSLVRVGKNIQYF. The CDR3 DNA follows: TGTGCCAGCAGCTTAGTCAGGGTGGGCAAAAACATTCAGTACTTC.

The chain couples TRBV4-3 to TRBJ2-1; 15 bases are a match to TRBD2. V was pared by 1 base and J by 10 bases, with 8 bases of the junction left unmatched. This CDR3 has 17 residues. Germline CDR1 reads LGHNA; CDR2 reads YSLEER. This CDR3 is CASSQARTSGRVNEQFF. The CDR3 nucleotides are TGCGCCAGCAGCCAAGCTCGGACTAGCGGGAGGGTCAACGAGCAGTTCTTC.

This clonotype has a handful of counts. The chain employs TRBV6-2 or TRBV6-3 and TRBJ2-1; TRBD2 might be the D (5 bases). The ends were cut back, 11 bases at V and 6 bases at J, with 11 bases in the middle. Germline-derived CDR1 and CDR2 are MNHEY and SVGEGT. The CDR3 runs 11 residues. CDR3 loop: CAANGGNEQFF. The CDR3 DNA sequence: TGTGCCGCCAACGGAGGCAATGAGCAGTTCTTC.

About this clonotype itself: Given a much more abundant clone one base away, this may be a read error. This chain uses TRBV20-1 with TRBJ2-1; 9 positions agree with TRBD2. The CDR3 length is 19 residues. Germline CDR1 and CDR2: DFQATT and SNEGSKA (reference sequence). CDR3 in DNA: TGCAGTGCTAGAACCCTCTGGCGGGAGGGCCGGTCCATCTACAATGAGCAGGTCTTC. It is translated as CSARTLWREGRSIYNEQVF.

The chain carries TRBV25-1 and TRBJ2-5; D is perhaps TRBD2 (5 bases). V was trimmed by 6 bases and J by 9 bases, leaving 14 bases between them. The germline V gene encodes CDR1 MGHDK and CDR2 SYGVNS. This CDR3 is built from 12 residues. CDR3 region: CASRETNQPQYF. For the CDR3, the DNA is TGTGCCAGCAGAGAGACTAACCAGCCCCAGTACTTC.

The table lists this clonotype with a few counts. The junction does not match germline at one end; this may be a read error. The chain uses TRBV29-1 and TRBJ2-1; D remains unclear. Germline V gene lookup returns CDR1 SQVTM and CDR2 ANQGSEA. This CDR3 is built from 8 residues. The CDR3 coding sequence is TGCAGCGTCACCGGGTGGGTCTTC. Translating it yields CSVTGWVF.

This clonotype has a count of ten or more. This chain connects TRBV7-6 to TRBJ2-1; D possibly corresponds to TRBD2 (7 bases). Trimming pared 2 bases from V and 6 bases from J, leaving 14 bases between. Germline CDR1 and CDR2: SGHVS and FNYEAQ. This CDR3 contains 15 residues. The CDR3 is CASSLLAEGGNEQFF. The DNA for the CDR3 is TGTGCCAGCAGCTTACTAGCGGAGGGGGGCAATGAGCAGTTCTTC.

This clonotype was observed a handful of times. The chain combines TRBV5-1 with TRBJ2-3, with a tentative D call TRBD2 (5 bases). The germline gives CDR1 SGHRS, CDR2 YFSETQ. The V and J ends lost 4 bases and 2 bases respectively, with 14 bases between them. CDR3 length: 15 amino acids. CDR3 in DNA: TGCGCCAGCAGCCCCCGCGGAGCGGACACAGATACGCAGTATTTT. Translating it yields CASSPRGADTDTQYF.

This clonotype was picked up a small number of times. The V and J genes are TRBV5-1 and TRBJ2-5, with 7 bases identical to TRBD1. Germline V gene lookup returns CDR1 SGHRS and CDR2 YFSETQ. The CDR3 is 16 residues long. The ends lost 4 bases at V and 7 bases at J; junction bases unmatched: 16. The CDR3 is CASSTRDSKGRGTQYF. In DNA form, the CDR3 reads TGCGCCAGCAGCACACGGGACAGTAAGGGCAGAGGGACCCAGTACTTC. Combining the CDR3 with reference TRBV5-1 and TRBJ2-5 gives the whole variable domain KAGVTQTPRYLIKTRGQQVTLSCSPISGHRSVSWYQQTPGQGLQFLFEYFSETQRNKGNFPGRFSGRQFSNSRSEMNVSTLELGDSALYLCASSTRDSKGRGTQYFGPGTRLLVL.

The chain joins TRBV6-1 to TRBJ2-1; a possible D gene is TRBD1 (6 bases). Trimming cost V 8 bases and J 6 bases, with 23 bases left between them. Germline V CDR1 and CDR2: MNHNS, SASEGT. The CDR3 is 16 residues long. CDR3 in DNA: TGTGCCAGCTCAATGGGGGCGGGCGCCTTTGGCAATGAGCAGTTCTTC. Its protein product is CASSMGAGAFGNEQFF.

V and J are TRBV18 and TRBJ2-2; 8 positions agree with TRBD1. The germline CDR1 and CDR2 sequences are KGHSH and LQKENI. V shed 3 bases, J shed 14 bases, and the junction held 11 bases outside the gene matches. CDR3 size: 14 residues. This CDR3 reads CASSPGQEWRGLFF. Written as DNA, the CDR3 is TGTGCCAGCTCACCGGGACAGGAGTGGCGGGGCCTGTTTTTT. Full variable domain (remainder filled in from reference TRBV18 and TRBJ2-2): NAGVMQNPRHLVRRRGQEARLRCSPMKGHSHVYWYRQLPEEGLKFMVYLQKENIIDESGMPKERFSAEFPKEGPSILRIQQVVRGDSAAYFCASSPGQEWRGLFFGEGSRLTVL.

This clonotype was seen a few times. The CDR3 DNA is TGCAGTGCTAGATCGGACGCCCACAATGAGCAGTTCTTC. As protein: CSARSDAHNEQFF. The J gene is TRBJ2-1, the V gene TRBV20-1, with D unclear. This CDR3 region has 13 residues. Germline loops: CDR1 DFQATT, CDR2 SNEGSKA (reference sequence). The V end was cut by 2 bases, the J end by 5 bases, with 10 bases between.

The J gene is TRBJ2-5, the V gene TRBV7-2, with 9 positions matching TRBD2. V lost 6 bases, J lost 9 bases, and 8 bases stayed unmatched. CDR3 length: 13 amino acids. Germline CDR1 SGHTA, CDR2 FQGNSA. The chain's CDR3 is CASRDPSGISQYF. Here the CDR3 DNA reads TGTGCCAGCAGGGACCCTAGCGGGATATCCCAGTACTTC.

This clonotype showed up many times. The chain uses TRBV29-1 and TRBJ1-2; D unresolved. The V end was cut by 4 bases, the J end by 5 bases, with 8 bases between. The CDR3 spans 11 residues. From germline, CDR1 is SQVTM and CDR2 ANQGSEA. The CDR3 nucleotides are TGCAGCGTTGGCGACGGATATGGCTACACCTTC. It translates to CSVGDGYGYTF.

The chain combines TRBV12-3 or TRBV12-4 with TRBJ1-3; TRBD1 agrees at 7 bases. The CDR3 sequence is 13 residues long. V gave up 8 bases and J gave up 7 bases; unmatched junction bases: 8. The CDR3 DNA is TGTGCCAGCTGCGTCGGACAGGCTAACACCATATATTTT. Encoded protein: CASCVGQANTIYF.